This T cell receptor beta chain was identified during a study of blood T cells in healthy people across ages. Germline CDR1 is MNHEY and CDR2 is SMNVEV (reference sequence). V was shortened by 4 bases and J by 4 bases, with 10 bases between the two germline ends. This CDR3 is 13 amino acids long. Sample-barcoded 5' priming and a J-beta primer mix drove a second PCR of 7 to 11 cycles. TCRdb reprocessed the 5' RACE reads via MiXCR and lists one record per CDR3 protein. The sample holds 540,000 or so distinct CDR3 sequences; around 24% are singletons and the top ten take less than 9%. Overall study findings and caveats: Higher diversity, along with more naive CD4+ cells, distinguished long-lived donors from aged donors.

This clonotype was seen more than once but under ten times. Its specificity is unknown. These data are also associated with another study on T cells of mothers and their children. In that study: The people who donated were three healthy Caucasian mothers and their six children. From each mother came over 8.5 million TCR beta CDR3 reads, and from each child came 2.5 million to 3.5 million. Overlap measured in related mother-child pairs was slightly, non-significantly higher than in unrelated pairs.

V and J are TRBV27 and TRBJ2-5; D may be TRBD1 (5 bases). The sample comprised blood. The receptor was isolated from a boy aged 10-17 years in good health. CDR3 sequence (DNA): TGTGCCAGCAGTTATTGGGGCGCAGAGACCCAGTACTTC. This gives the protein CASSYWGAETQYF.